The sequence of this TCR beta chain was determined in a study of shared clonotypes between healthy human individuals. General study findings and limits: Although depth was large, rarefaction showed that sequencing of the sorted subsets was incomplete.

CDR1 is SGHTS, CDR2 YDEGEE, per germline. The CDR3 totals 13 residues. V lost 0 bases to trimming and J lost 6 bases, with 7 bases between them. Of note for this clone: The antigen is undetermined.

TCRdb's table, derived via immunoSEQ multiplex PCR, lists solely in-frame clones and lacks some. Of approximately 2.5 million clones listed, approximately 94% were seen once; the top ten hold over 0.12%. The sequencing input was naive CD4+ T cells sorted from blood. Subset given: CD45RA+ positively selected. The chain has TRBV5-8 and TRBJ2-1, with D unresolved. This clonotype originated in a man in his late teens or twenties in good health. CDR3 protein: CASSLVSTNEQFF. DNA for the CDR3: TGTGCCAGCAGCTTGGTTAGTACCAATGAGCAGTTCTTC. The entire variable domain, with the rest obtained from reference TRBV5-8 and TRBJ2-1, is as follows: EAGVTQSPTHLIKTRGQQATLRCSPISGHTSVYWYQQALGLGLQFLLWYDEGEERNRGNFPPRFSGRQFPNYSSELNVNALELEDSALYLCASSLVSTNEQFFGPGTRLTVL.